The 32 T cell receptor beta chains presented below share a single source sample, sequenced in a study of T cells in Graves' hyperthyroidism and ophthalmopathy. Researchers amplified the TCR beta CDR3 regions from RNA transcripts. Researchers ran a first-round RT-PCR on the TCR CDR3 using the HTBI primer set. Each CDR3 protein is one row after TCRdb ran MiXCR on the multiplex PCR reads. This sample has 350,000 to 400,000 distinct CDR3 sequences; approximately 15% occur once, and the top ten carry around 10%. Material for sequencing was blood. These receptors all stem from a woman aged 55-69 years with Graves' hyperthyroidism.

The table lists this clonotype with many counts. The rearrangement uses TRBV11-3 and TRBJ1-1; D gene ambiguous. Germline V gene sequence: CDR1 SGHNT, CDR2 YENEEA. The CDR3 covers 18 residues. V shed 1 base and J shed 9 bases, with 27 bases lying between them. The CDR3 nucleotides read TGTGCCAGCAGCTTAGGGGGTTCTGCCACCATATCCAACTCAAAAGCTTTCTTT. It is translated as CASSLGGSATISNSKAFF.

The table lists this clonotype with many counts. V and J are TRBV5-6 and TRBJ1-2; D is undetermined. Germline-derived CDR1 and CDR2 are SGHDT and YYEEEE. The V end lost 4 bases, the J end lost 3 bases, and 10 bases lay between the germline ends. This CDR3 is 13 amino acids long. This CDR3 is CASSPLGDYGYTF. The DNA for the CDR3 is TGTGCCAGCAGCCCCTTAGGAGACTATGGCTACACCTTC.

This clonotype was observed many times. This rearrangement joins TRBV7-9 to TRBJ1-3; D is possibly TRBD1 (6 bases). The CDR3 consists of 16 residues. V lost 5 bases to trimming and J lost 0 bases, with 14 bases between them. The germline V gene encodes CDR1 SEHNR and CDR2 FQNEAQ (reference sequence). The CDR3 nucleotides are TGTGCCAGCAGCCCGGAGGGGGGCAGCTCTGGAAACACCATATATTTT. This sequence encodes CASSPEGGSSGNTIYF. Using reference TRBV7-9 and TRBJ1-3 for the parts outside the CDR3, the full variable domain is DTGVSQNPRHKITKRGQNVTFRCDPISEHNRLYWYRQTLGQGPEFLTYFQNEAQLEKSRLLSDRFSAERPKGSFSTLEIQRTEQGDSAMYLCASSPEGGSSGNTIYFGEGSWLTVV.

In its sample, this clonotype was seen a few times. V usage is TRBV3-1 and J usage is TRBJ2-7; 11 bases align to TRBD2. The CDR3 totals 14 residues. The J segment lost 5 bases and the V segment lost 3 bases, leaving 3 bases of the junction unmatched. Germline CDR1 LGHDT, CDR2 YNNKEL (reference sequence). The CDR3, as DNA: TGTGCCAGCAGCCACTCACTAGCGGGAGACGAGCAGTACTTC. Protein product: CASSHSLAGDEQYF.

At least ten counts were recorded for this clonotype. The chain is built from TRBV28 and TRBJ1-1, with TRBD1 as a possible D gene (5 bases). Per germline, CDR1 MDHEN and CDR2 SYDVKM. The V gene lost 4 bases and the J gene lost 4 bases, with 16 bases spanning the gap. The CDR3 has 15 amino acids. The CDR3 reads CASSSPQASGTEAFF. The CDR3 nucleotides are TGTGCCAGCAGTTCCCCACAGGCCTCGGGCACTGAAGCTTTCTTT.

This chain uses TRBV29-1 with TRBJ1-2, with TRBD1 identical over 9 bases. The CDR3 has 13 amino acids. The trim removed 5 bases at V and 3 bases at J, leaving 4 bases unmatched. Germline CDR1 is SQVTM and CDR2 is ANQGSEA. The CDR3 bases are TGCAGCGTTCCCGGGACAGGGCACTATGGCTACACCTTC. It is translated as CSVPGTGHYGYTF.

This clonotype was seen ten or more times. The chain couples TRBV10-3 to TRBJ1-1; 7 bases are a match to TRBD1. CDR1 is ENHRY, CDR2 SYGVKD, per germline. J lost 1 base, V lost 6 bases, and 8 bases had no gene match. CDR3 length: 15 residues. CDR3 coding DNA: TGTGCCATCAGAACCGGGACAGTATCGAACACTGAAGCTTTCTTT. It codes for CAIRTGTVSNTEAFF.

This clonotype was observed a few times. J is TRBJ2-1 and V is TRBV10-3, with 8 bases fitting TRBD2. CDR1 and CDR2 from the germline V gene are ENHRY and SYGVKD. J gave up 10 bases and V 6 bases, and 11 bases lay outside the gene matches. CDR3 length equals 14 residues. This chain's CDR3 is CAIRGAGVVLEQFF. In nucleotides, the CDR3 is TGTGCCATCAGGGGAGCGGGAGTAGTACTCGAGCAGTTCTTC.

This clonotype was picked up many times. The chain couples TRBV24-1 to TRBJ1-1; TRBD1 might be the D (5 bases). Trimming took off 3 bases at V and 4 bases at J, with 8 bases between the two ends. Germline V gene sequence: CDR1 KGHDR, CDR2 SFDVKD. The CDR3 loop spans 13 amino acids. The CDR3 region has the DNA TGTGCCACCAGTGATCGAAGGGGCACTGAAGCTTTCTTT. Translating it yields CATSDRRGTEAFF.

This clonotype was picked up many times. The chain employs TRBV20-1 and TRBJ2-7; D is unresolved. The CDR3 length is 14 residues. Germline V gene data show CDR1 as DFQATT and CDR2 as SNEGSKA (reference sequence). V dropped 0 bases and J dropped 2 bases, with 11 bases sitting between them. The CDR3 reads CSAREDDSPYEQYF. DNA of the CDR3: TGCAGTGCTAGAGAGGACGACTCACCCTACGAGCAGTACTTC.

This clonotype was seen many times. The chain couples TRBV7-4 to TRBJ2-5, with D possibly TRBD1 on 6 matching bases. Germline V gene lookup returns CDR1 SGHVT and CDR2 SQSDAQ. CDR3 length equals 17 residues. Trimming took off 5 bases at V and 1 base at J, with 20 bases between the two ends. For the CDR3, the DNA is TGTGCCAGCAGCGCTAAGGGGGACACCCAATGCCAAGAGACCCAGTACTTC. This sequence encodes CASSAKGDTQCQETQYF.

This clonotype was detected a few times. The rearrangement uses TRBV20-1 and TRBJ2-7, with a possible D match to TRBD2 (6 bases). Germline V gene data show CDR1 as DFQATT and CDR2 as SNEGSKA (reference sequence). This CDR3 contains 15 residues. The V and J ends lost 6 bases and 6 bases respectively, with 24 bases between them. CDR3 in amino acids: CSAVSGDWGGGEQYF. In DNA, the CDR3 is TGCAGTGCCGTTTCCGGGGATTGGGGAGGTGGCGAGCAGTACTTC.

This clonotype was picked up many times. The chain carries TRBV5-1 and TRBJ2-2; D call uncertain. V dropped 0 bases and J dropped 16 bases, with 13 bases sitting between them. The CDR3 extends over 12 amino acids. Germline V gives CDR1 SGHRS, CDR2 YFSETQ. The CDR3 protein is CASSLDPPGWFF. DNA for the CDR3: TGCGCCAGCAGCTTGGATCCCCCTGGTTGGTTTTTT.

This clonotype showed up just a few times. The chain uses TRBV7-9 and TRBJ1-2, with TRBD1 identical over 7 bases. The CDR3 length is 13 residues. The junction had 5 bases not matched to a gene; V was cut back by 5 bases and J by 5 bases. Looked up from germline, CDR1 is SEHNR and CDR2 is FQNEAQ (reference sequence). CDR3 residues: CASSKTGNYGYTF. CDR3 nucleotides: TGTGCCAGCAGCAAGACAGGGAATTATGGCTACACCTTC.

This clonotype was seen a few times. The chain is built from TRBV12-3 or TRBV12-4 and TRBJ2-1, with 8 bases matching TRBD1. The J segment lost 5 bases and the V segment lost 6 bases, leaving 18 bases of the junction unmatched. CDR3 length equals 18 residues. The CDR3 is CASRTTGAALPLHNEQFF. Written as DNA, the CDR3 is TGTGCCAGCAGGACGACAGGGGCAGCACTACCGTTGCACAATGAGCAGTTCTTC.

In its sample, this clonotype was seen many times. V is TRBV2 and J is TRBJ1-2; D call uncertain. Germline assignment: CDR1 SNHLY and CDR2 FYNNEI. The V and J ends lost 4 bases and 3 bases respectively, with 6 bases between them. This CDR3 has 12 amino acids. The CDR3 loop reads CASSADYYGYTF. DNA for the CDR3: TGTGCCAGCAGTGCTGACTACTATGGCTACACCTTC.

This clonotype has at least ten counts. The CDR3 region has the DNA TGTGCCAGCAGCTTAAGGGCAGGGTTTGTCACAGATACGCAGTATTTT. Translating gives CASSLRAGFVTDTQYF. This rearrangement joins TRBV11-2 to TRBJ2-3; TRBD1 might be the D (5 bases). CDR1 and CDR2 from the germline V gene are SGHAT and FQNNGV. V shed 2 bases and J shed 2 bases, with 14 bases lying between them. This CDR3 spans 16 amino acids.

This clonotype came up many times. This rearrangement joins TRBV11-2 to TRBJ2-1; 16 nucleotides agree with TRBD2. The CDR3 covers 17 residues. Germline assignment: CDR1 SGHAT and CDR2 FQNNGV. With V trimmed by 6 bases and J by 9 bases, 11 bases remained unmatched. The CDR3 here is CASRGLAGGPVRGEQFF. CDR3 bases: TGTGCCAGCAGGGGACTAGCGGGAGGGCCCGTAAGAGGTGAGCAGTTCTTC.

This clonotype was detected many times. The V gene is TRBV27, the J gene TRBJ2-7; 8 bases line up with TRBD2. Germline V gene data show CDR1 as MNHEY and CDR2 as SMNVEV (reference sequence). V was clipped by 3 bases and J by 6 bases; unmatched bases: 7. The CDR3 is made up of 14 amino acids. The CDR3 protein is CASSLASGPLEQYF. CDR3 bases: TGTGCCAGCAGTTTGGCTAGCGGGCCTCTCGAGCAGTACTTC.

This clonotype occurred a few times. This rearrangement joins TRBV6-1 to TRBJ1-5, with D possibly matching TRBD1 (6 bases). Deletions cut 6 bases from V and 5 bases from J, with 17 bases between. Germline loops: CDR1 MNHNS, CDR2 SASEGT. This CDR3 has 15 residues. CDR3 nucleotides: TGTGCCAGCAGGGGGGAATCGGGACAATATCAGCCCCAGCATTTT. Translated, it gives CASRGESGQYQPQHF.

This clonotype occurred many times. The chain combines TRBV7-9 with TRBJ2-1, with D tentatively TRBD1 (5 bases). The CDR3 has 13 amino acids. The ends were cut back, 6 bases at V and 5 bases at J, with 11 bases in the middle. Germline V lookup: CDR1 SEHNR, CDR2 FQNEAQ (reference sequence). The CDR3 nucleotides read TGTGCCAGCAGTAACCCCAGGGACAATGAGCAGTTCTTC. This encodes CASSNPRDNEQFF. Combining the CDR3 with reference TRBV7-9 and TRBJ2-1 gives the whole variable domain DTGVSQNPRHKITKRGQNVTFRCDPISEHNRLYWYRQTLGQGPEFLTYFQNEAQLEKSRLLSDRFSAERPKGSFSTLEIQRTEQGDSAMYLCASSNPRDNEQFFGPGTRLTVL.

The chain is built from TRBV7-3 and TRBJ2-3, with TRBD1 as a possible D gene (8 bases). Germline-derived CDR1 and CDR2 are SGHTA and FQGTGA. The ends were cut back, 4 bases at V and 1 base at J, with 15 bases in the middle. The CDR3 length is 16 residues. CDR3 nucleotides: TGTGCCAGCAGCTATAATACAGGGGGGGGCACAGATACGCAGTATTTT. Its protein product is CASSYNTGGGTDTQYF.

V is TRBV9 and J is TRBJ2-3; possibly TRBD1 for D (5 bases). This CDR3 comprises 15 residues. The V end lost 3 bases, the J end lost 4 bases, and 15 bases lay between the germline ends. Germline-derived CDR1 and CDR2 are SGDLS and YYNGEE. The CDR3 DNA reads TGTGCCAGCAGCGCCTCCTCAGGGTGGGCAGATACGCAGTATTTT. Amino acid sequence: CASSASSGWADTQYF.

This clonotype was seen repeatedly, ten times or more. The chain joins TRBV18 to TRBJ1-1, with a weak D call TRBD1 (6 bases). The V end was cut by 3 bases, the J end by 2 bases, with 16 bases between. The CDR3 has 16 amino acids. CDR1 and CDR2 from the germline V gene are KGHSH and LQKENI. DNA of the CDR3: TGTGCCAGCTCACCGCCTTCGAGGGGGAGTAACACTGAAGCTTTCTTT. As protein: CASSPPSRGSNTEAFF.

Many counts were recorded for this clonotype. The chain couples TRBV29-1 to TRBJ1-2, with a weak D call TRBD1 (6 bases). Between the trimmed V and J ends, which lost 2 bases and 5 bases, there was a span of 12 bases. The germline gives CDR1 SQVTM, CDR2 ANQGSEA. The CDR3 runs to 13 residues. Written as DNA, the CDR3 is TGCAGCGTTGAAAGGGGGGTTGGGTATGGCTACACCTTC. Translating gives CSVERGVGYGYTF. The full variable domain, with the rest looked up from reference TRBV29-1 and TRBJ1-2, is SAVISQKPSRDICQRGTSLTIQCQVDSQVTMMFWYRQQPGQSLTLIATANQGSEATYESGFVIDKFPISRPNLTFSTLTVSNMSPEDSSIYLCSVERGVGYGYTFGSGTRLTVV.

This clonotype was observed a handful of times. The rearrangement links TRBV19 to TRBJ2-1, with 15 bases matching TRBD2. J gave up 0 bases and V 6 bases, and 9 bases lay outside the gene matches. The germline gives CDR1 LNHDA, CDR2 SQIVND (reference sequence). CDR3 length: 19 amino acids. The CDR3 here is CASRDSPGLAGGSYNEQFF. CDR3 coding DNA: TGTGCCAGTAGAGACAGCCCGGGACTAGCGGGAGGCTCCTACAATGAGCAGTTCTTC.

Remarks on this clonotype: A read error may explain this, as a much larger clone is one base away. The chain couples TRBV28 to TRBJ2-2; 12 bases line up with TRBD2. Germline V gene sequence: CDR1 MDHEN, CDR2 SYDVKM. The length of the CDR3 is 18 residues. V was clipped by 6 bases and J by 2 bases; unmatched bases: 10. The CDR3 loop is CASSPSGRALKNTGELFF. The CDR3 bases are TGTGCCAGCAGCCCTAGCGGGAGGGCGTTAAAAAACACCGGGGAGCTGTTTTTT.

Worth noting for this clonotype: A clone one base away is much larger, so this may be a read error. J is TRBJ2-5 and V is TRBV12-3 or TRBV12-4, with a tentative D call TRBD1 (6 bases). The CDR3 runs 14 residues. CDR3: CAGSRDARGETQYF. DNA of the CDR3: TGTGCCGGCAGTAGAGACGCGAGGGGGGAGACCCAGTACTTC.

This clonotype has a count of ten or more. This chain connects TRBV6-1 to TRBJ2-7, with D possibly being TRBD1 (6 bases). V dropped 2 bases and J dropped 0 bases, with 14 bases sitting between them. Germline V CDR1 and CDR2: MNHNS, SASEGT. The length of the CDR3 is 16 residues. The CDR3 loop is CASSETGSGASYEQYF. In DNA form, the CDR3 reads TGTGCCAGCAGTGAAACCGGATCAGGGGCCTCCTACGAGCAGTACTTC.

In its sample, this clonotype was seen many times. The V and J genes are TRBV27 and TRBJ2-1, with 13 positions matching TRBD2. After removal of 3 bases from V and 2 bases from J, the junction contained 7 bases not matched to a gene. The CDR3 loop spans 18 amino acids. Germline CDR1 is MNHEY and CDR2 is SMNVEV (reference sequence). CDR3 amino acids: CASSFRTSGSAPYNEQFF. The DNA for the CDR3 is TGTGCCAGCAGTTTCAGGACTAGCGGGAGTGCCCCCTACAATGAGCAGTTCTTC.

This clonotype was recorded a few times. The V call is TRBV7-9, the J call TRBJ1-2; 7 nucleotides align to TRBD1. V dropped 6 bases and J dropped 6; count of bases not matched to a gene: 10. The V gene's germline CDR1 is SEHNR and CDR2 FQNEAQ (reference sequence). CDR3 size: 14 residues. The CDR3, as DNA: TGTGCCAGCAGTTCCTCGGGACAGCTTCATGGCTACACCTTC. Its translation is CASSSSGQLHGYTF.

This clonotype was seen a handful of times. The V call is TRBV6-5, the J call TRBJ1-5; D remains ambiguous. Germline V lookup: CDR1 MNHEY, CDR2 SVGAGI. Trimming shortened V by 3 bases and J by 4 bases, and 4 bases separated the two germline ends. The CDR3 has 12 amino acids. CDR3 loop: CASSYENQPQHF. The CDR3 DNA reads TGTGCCAGCAGTTATGAGAATCAGCCCCAGCATTTT.